This T cell receptor beta chain was recovered during a study of shared clonotypes between healthy human individuals. Trimming took 5 bases from V and 3 from J; bases not matched to a gene: 14. The CDR3 spans 17 residues. Per the germline V gene, CDR1 is MNHEY and CDR2 is SMNVEV (reference sequence). The assay used deep level. Authors' data handling: Junction-only immunoSEQ data arrived without quality scores, meaning filtering differed. TCRdb keeps only in-frame clones here, not all; method: immunoSEQ multiplex PCR. The D gene and trimming were derived from the DNA, and the V and J assignments and clone size from that table. The data hold around 1,900,000 clones, with just under 95% observed a single time. Only one count was recorded for this clone. What it binds is unknown. Overall study findings and caveats: Generation probability values for non-shared clonotypes were lower than those for clonotypes shared by all four donors.

Naive CD8 cells comprised CD45RO-negative, CCR7-positively selected cells, excluding terminally differentiated effector memory CD45RA+ cells. Sequencing input: naive CD8+ T cells from PBMCs. This clonotype originated in a man between 18 and 29 years old in good health. Some clones in this sample may be carry-over from other donors' samples. The chain uses TRBV27 and TRBJ2-7, with 9 bases fitting TRBD1. CDR3 in amino acids: CASSPKGLNRGLYEQYF. CDR3 coding DNA: TGTGCCAGCAGTCCTAAGGGGCTGAACAGGGGGCTCTACGAGCAGTACTTC.